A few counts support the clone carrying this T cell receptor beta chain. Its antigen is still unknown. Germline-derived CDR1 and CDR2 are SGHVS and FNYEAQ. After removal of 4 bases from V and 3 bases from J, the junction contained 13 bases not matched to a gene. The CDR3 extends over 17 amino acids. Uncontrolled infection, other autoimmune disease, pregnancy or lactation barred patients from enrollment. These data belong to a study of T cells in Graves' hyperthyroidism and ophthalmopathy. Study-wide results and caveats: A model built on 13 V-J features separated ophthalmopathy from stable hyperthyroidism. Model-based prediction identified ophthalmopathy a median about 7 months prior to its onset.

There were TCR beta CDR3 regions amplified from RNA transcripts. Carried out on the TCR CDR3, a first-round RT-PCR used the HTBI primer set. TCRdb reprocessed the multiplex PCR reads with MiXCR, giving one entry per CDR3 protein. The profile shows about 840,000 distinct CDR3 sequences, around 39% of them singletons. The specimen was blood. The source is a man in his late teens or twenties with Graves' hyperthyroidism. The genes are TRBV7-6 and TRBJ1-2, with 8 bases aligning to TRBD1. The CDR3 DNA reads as TGTGCCAGCAGCTCCGCCCCGGGGACAGGTCTAGACTATGGCTACACCTTC. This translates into CASSSAPGTGLDYGYTF.